Below are 2 T cell receptor beta chains sequenced from a single sample in a study of blood T cells in healthy people across ages. Combining a sample-barcoded 5' primer with a J-beta primer mix, a second PCR ran for 7 to 11 cycles. TCRdb reprocessed the 5' RACE reads with MiXCR, giving one entry per CDR3 protein. The sample lists roughly 1,100,000 distinct CDR3 sequences, less than 25% seen once, with about 0.8% in the top ten. The same sample was also used in a study of T cells of mothers and their children.

Sequenced: blood. Receptors were obtained from a girl aged 2 to 10 in good health.

This clonotype turned up a few times. The chain uses TRBV5-1 and TRBJ2-5, with TRBD2 matching 7 bases. The J call is in doubt because the DNA end fits TRBJ2-1 better. The CDR3 consists of 14 residues. Germline V CDR1 and CDR2: SGHRS, YFSETQ. DNA for the CDR3: TGCGCCAGCAGCCCGACGACTAGCTCCGATGAGCAGTTCTTC. Its protein is CASSPTTSSDEQFF.

Comment on this clonotype: This CDR3 fails to terminate in the conserved phenylalanine or tryptophan, so it likely reflects a read error. It is unclear where the CDR3 begins or ends on the DNA, so no DNA is shown, and the CDR3 is as TCRdb lists it. V gene TRBV2 combines with J gene TRBJ2-5; TRBD1, the D gene given by the table, was not confirmed from the DNA. Germline V gives CDR1 SNHLY, CDR2 FYNNEI. The CDR3 region is 12 residues in length, termini included. CDR3 sequence reads: CASSGTGGLQVL.